This TCR beta chain emerged from a study of T cells in Graves' hyperthyroidism and ophthalmopathy. Turning to this clonotype: The target antigen is unknown.

The CDR3 regions of TCR beta were amplified from RNA transcripts. A set of HTBI primers served as the primers for a first-round RT-PCR of the TCR CDR3. TCRdb called the multiplex PCR reads again in MiXCR, with one record for every CDR3 protein. The sample lists about 520,000 distinct CDR3 sequences, around 22% occurring once. Findings of the study overall: Most clonotypes expanded in thyroid above 0.001 were likewise present in blood.

From germline, CDR1 is SGHAT and CDR2 FQNNGV. Deletions cut 2 bases from V and 8 bases from J, with 13 bases between. This CDR3 comprises 14 residues. Material: blood. The TCR sequence derives from a woman aged 30 to 39 with Graves' ophthalmopathy. The chain has TRBV11-2 and TRBJ2-1; maybe TRBD2 (6 bases). CDR3 nucleotides: TGTGCCAGCAGCTTAACTCTAGCGAACTATGAGCAGTTCTTC. This codes for CASSLTLANYEQFF.